This entry lists 29 T cell receptor beta chains sequenced from one sample in a study of CD4 and CD8 cells across lung adenocarcinoma regions. One entry per CDR3 protein, called by TCRdb with MiXCR from the PCR reads. The sample lists around 11,000 distinct CDR3 sequences, 53% seen once, with 20% in the top ten. Sequenced sample: CD4+ T cells from the center of a lung tumor. The source is a male donor with lung adenocarcinoma. The CD4 and CD8 labels of this study may be unreliable.

This chain connects TRBV7-2 to TRBJ2-3; 11 bases map to TRBD2. Germline assignment: CDR1 SGHTA and CDR2 FQGNSA. CDR3 length: 15 residues. V lost 4 bases and J lost 4; bases outside the gene matches: 4. The CDR3 coding sequence is TGTGCCAGCAGCTCCCCGGGACTAGCGGCAGATACGCAGTATTTT. Its translation: CASSSPGLAADTQYF.

Remarks on this clonotype: The junction and the germline gene differ at one end; a read error may be behind it. The chain is built from TRBV10-1 and TRBJ2-4; no reliable D call. Germline V gene data show CDR1 as WNHNN and CDR2 as SYGVQD (reference sequence). The CDR3 is 15 amino acids. Here the CDR3 reads CASIAMPGGKDIQYF. The CDR3 DNA is TGCGCCAGCATTGCGATGCCGGGTGGCAAAGACATTCAGTACTTT.

Notes on this clonotype: This clone may be a read error of a much larger clone one base away. The chain recombines TRBV20-1 with TRBJ2-5; unclear D gene. The CDR3 runs to 12 residues. Germline lookup yields CDR1 DFQATT and CDR2 SNEGSKA (reference sequence). V lost 1 base, J lost 11 bases, and 14 bases lay in between. CDR3 DNA sequence: TGCAGTGCTAGAGTGAATGACAATGAGCAGTACTTC. Translated: CSARVNDNEQYF.

CDR3 residues: CASSDIWTTDYNEQFF. Written as DNA, the CDR3 is TGCGCCAGCAGTGATATTTGGACAACCGATTACAATGAGCAGTTCTTC. This sequence joins TRBV10-1 and TRBJ2-1, with a weak D call TRBD1 (5 bases). The germline CDR1 and CDR2 sequences are WNHNN and SYGVQD (reference sequence). V lost 3 bases, J lost 4 bases, and 16 bases lay in between. The CDR3 consists of 16 residues.

The V gene is TRBV7-2, the J gene TRBJ2-1; D is undetermined. The last part of the DNA fits TRBJ2-7 better; the J call may be wrong. CDR3 length equals 15 residues. Germline CDR1 reads SGHTA; CDR2 reads FQGNSA. In DNA form, the CDR3 reads TGTGCCAGCAGCTTAGATGTGGGCCTTACCTACGAGCAGTACTTC. Translating it yields CASSLDVGLTYEQYF.

In its sample, this clonotype was seen a few times. The rearrangement links TRBV7-2 to TRBJ1-5, with TRBD1 matching 7 bases. Germline trimming cut 5 bases from V and 4 bases from J; bases unmatched to any gene: 2. This CDR3 has 13 amino acids. CDR1 and CDR2 (germline): SGHTA, FQGNSA. This CDR3 is CASSTDRNQPQHF. The CDR3 nucleotides read TGTGCCAGCAGCACGGACAGGAATCAGCCCCAGCATTTT.

The chain uses TRBV27 and TRBJ2-1; D not resolved. The DNA end is more similar to TRBJ2-7, so the J call may be wrong. The CDR3 covers 15 residues. Germline V gene data show CDR1 as MNHEY and CDR2 as SMNVEV (reference sequence). The CDR3 loop is CASSFSASYAYEQYF. CDR3 DNA: TGTGCCAGCAGTTTCTCGGCTAGTTATGCCTACGAGCAGTACTTC.

This clonotype was seen more than once but under ten times. This rearrangement joins TRBV7-2 to TRBJ2-1; D is unclear. In germline, CDR1 is SGHTA, CDR2 FQGNSA. Trimming removed 1 base from V and 6 bases from J, with 13 bases in between. CDR3 length: 15 residues. CDR3 sequence (DNA): TGTGCCAGCAGCTTAGAATGGTCGCCGAGCAATGAGCAGTTCTTC. This sequence encodes CASSLEWSPSNEQFF.

The sample holds a few counts of this clonotype. The rearrangement uses TRBV6-1 and TRBJ2-1, with D possibly TRBD1 on 5 matching bases. V gave up 0 bases and J gave up 8 bases, with 14 bases separating them. The V gene's germline CDR1 is MNHNS and CDR2 SASEGT. The CDR3 is 15 residues long. CDR3 in amino acids: CASSEALGAGYEQFF. Here the CDR3 DNA reads TGTGCCAGCAGTGAAGCGCTAGGGGCTGGATATGAGCAGTTCTTC.

The chain joins TRBV10-3 to TRBJ1-1; D not resolved. The germline V and J ends were trimmed by 6 bases and 7 bases, with 12 bases remaining between them. This CDR3 spans 12 amino acids. Germline CDR1 is ENHRY and CDR2 is SYGVKD. CDR3 sequence (DNA): TGTGCCATCAGAGGGTTAACCGATGAAGCTTTCTTT. Amino acids: CAIRGLTDEAFF.

With regard to this clonotype: The junction departs from germline at one end; a sequencing error may be responsible. The gene calls are TRBV6-2 or TRBV6-3 and TRBJ2-5, with D perhaps TRBD1 (5 bases). This CDR3 spans 14 amino acids. Germline V gene data show CDR1 as MNHEY and CDR2 as SVGEGT. DNA of the CDR3: TGTGCCAGGAGCCAGGGCCGTGACCAAGAGACGCAGTATTTC. Protein: CARSQGRDQETQYF.

This clonotype has more than one count but fewer than ten. The V and J genes are TRBV6-1 and TRBJ2-7, with 9 bases that match TRBD1. Trimming removed 3 bases from V and 0 bases from J; junction bases left unmatched: 3. The CDR3 loop spans 15 amino acids. From germline, CDR1 is MNHNS and CDR2 SASEGT. In nucleotides, the CDR3 is TGTGCCAGCAGTGACCGGGGACAGGGCTCCTACGAGCAGTACTTC. Translation gives CASSDRGQGSYEQYF.

At least ten counts were recorded for this clonotype. The chain is built from TRBV10-3 and TRBJ1-2; tentatively, D is TRBD1 (5 bases). This CDR3 region has 12 residues. Looked up from germline, CDR1 is ENHRY and CDR2 is SYGVKD. The germline V and J ends were trimmed by 3 bases and 8 bases, with 10 bases remaining between them. The CDR3 nucleotides are TGTGCCATCAGTGATTGGGACGCGGGCTACACCTTC. Its translation: CAISDWDAGYTF.

The table lists this clonotype with a count of one. The V and J genes are TRBV6-1 and TRBJ2-3; D might be TRBD1 (6 bases). Trimming removed 3 bases at V and 8 bases at J, with 18 bases between. Germline values: CDR1 MNHNS, CDR2 SASEGT. The CDR3 has 15 amino acids. The CDR3 DNA is TGTGCCAGCAGTGACTGGGCAGTGGGGGCCGGTACGCAGTATTTT. Translated, it gives CASSDWAVGAGTQYF.

The chain combines TRBV10-3 with TRBJ2-5; D might be TRBD1 or TRBD2, each matching 5 bases. The J call is doubtful: the DNA matches TRBJ2-7 better. Germline assignment: CDR1 ENHRY and CDR2 SYGVKD. The CDR3 sequence is 16 residues long. In DNA form, the CDR3 reads TGTGCCATCAGTTCCCGCACCGGGACGGCGCTCAACGAGCAGTACTTC. Its protein product is CAISSRTGTALNEQYF.

Regarding this clonotype: A read error is possible here, since a much larger clone lies one base away. This CDR3 is CASTPMSGRGSSYNEQYF. For the CDR3, the DNA is TGTGCCAGCACCCCAATGAGCGGGAGGGGCAGCTCCTACAATGAGCAGTACTTC. This chain links TRBV6-1 with TRBJ2-1, with 10 bases that match TRBD2. The J call may be faulty, since TRBJ2-7 better matches the DNA end. The CDR3 loop spans 18 amino acids. Germline values: CDR1 MNHNS, CDR2 SASEGT.

The chain has TRBV6-1 and TRBJ2-5, with 8 bases aligning to TRBD2. Unmatched junction bases numbered 15, after V lost 7 bases and J lost 11 bases. This CDR3 contains 14 residues. Germline CDR1 and CDR2: MNHNS and SASEGT. DNA for the CDR3: TGTGCCAGCAAGCCAGCGGGGGCTTACAATGAGCAGTACTTC. Protein product: CASKPAGAYNEQYF.

By share, this clonotype counts as large. The chain uses TRBV6-5 and TRBJ1-2; 7 bases match TRBD1. Trimming at V came to 7 bases and at J to 0 bases, leaving 8 bases not matched to a gene. This CDR3 is 15 amino acids long. CDR1 is MNHEY and CDR2 is SVGAGI in the germline V gene. The CDR3 loop is CASNTGTATNYGYTF. CDR3 bases: TGTGCCAGCAACACCGGGACAGCCACTAACTATGGCTACACCTTC.

There are many counts of this clonotype. The chain carries TRBV6-1 and TRBJ2-5, with D uncertain. Germline CDR1 is MNHNS and CDR2 is SASEGT. V was shortened by 6 bases and J by 3 bases, with 20 bases between the two germline ends. CDR3 length: 16 amino acids. The CDR3 DNA follows: TGTGCCAGCAGGGAGTGGTCTTTGTCCGGCGAAGAGACCCAGTACTTC. As protein: CASREWSLSGEETQYF.

As DNA, the CDR3 is TGTGCCAGCAGCCGGCGGGGGTTCGTCGATACGCAGTATTTT. Encoded protein: CASSRRGFVDTQYF. The V call is TRBV12-3 or TRBV12-4, the J call TRBJ2-3; 7 nucleotides align to TRBD2. This CDR3 comprises 14 residues. The trim removed 6 bases at V and 6 bases at J, leaving 9 bases unmatched.

This clonotype is judged medium-sized. The chain joins TRBV6-1 to TRBJ1-2, with 7 bases matching TRBD1. Losses at the gene ends were 4 bases for V and 7 bases for J; bases not matched to a gene: 6. From germline, CDR1 is MNHNS and CDR2 SASEGT. CDR3 length: 13 residues. CDR3 residues: CASSVEGAVGYTF. The CDR3, as DNA: TGTGCCAGCAGTGTTGAGGGGGCTGTTGGCTACACCTTC.

This clonotype was picked up a small number of times. The J gene is TRBJ2-5, the V gene TRBV6-1, with 7 bases fitting TRBD2. The better agreement between TRBJ2-7 and the DNA end casts doubt on the J call. In germline, CDR1 is MNHNS, CDR2 SASEGT. CDR3 length equals 15 residues. CDR3 in DNA: TGTGCCAGCTGGGAGGGTAGGCCAACCGCCGACGAGCAGTACTTC. This encodes CASWEGRPTADEQYF.

This chain joins TRBV30 and TRBJ2-5, with TRBD1 matching over 10 bases. This CDR3 is built from 16 residues. V lost 1 base, J lost 0 bases, and 5 bases stayed unmatched. CDR1 is GTSNPN, CDR2 SVGIG, per germline (reference sequence). The CDR3 region is CAWSAGTGADQETQYF. The CDR3, as DNA: TGTGCCTGGAGTGCCGGGACAGGGGCCGACCAAGAGACCCAGTACTTC.

A note on this clonotype: A read error may produce the germline difference seen at one junction end. The CDR3: CASPPVRGASKEQFF. CDR3 bases: TGTGCCAGCCCCCCGGTCAGGGGCGCCTCCAAGGAGCAGTTTTTT. The chain carries TRBV6-1 and TRBJ2-1, with a tentative D call TRBD1 (6 bases). Germline CDR1 and CDR2: MNHNS and SASEGT. This CDR3 is 15 amino acids long.

This sequence joins TRBV30 and TRBJ1-1; D remains unclear. Trimming took 0 bases from V and 2 from J, leaving 10 bases between them. The CDR3 runs 14 residues. From germline, CDR1 is GTSNPN and CDR2 SVGIG (reference sequence). The CDR3 DNA reads TGTGCCTGGAGTGTAGGCCCGGGTAACACTGAAGCTTTCTTT. Protein: CAWSVGPGNTEAFF.

At least ten counts were recorded for this clonotype. The DNA for the CDR3 is TGTGCCAGCAGTTACGGGCGGACAGGGGCTGAAGCTTTCTTT. Its protein is CASSYGRTGAEAFF. The V call is TRBV6-2 or TRBV6-3, the J call TRBJ1-1, with 9 bases matching TRBD1. Germline CDR1 reads MNHEY; CDR2 reads SVGEGT. This CDR3 region has 14 residues. The J segment lost 6 bases and the V segment lost 2 bases, leaving 4 bases of the junction unmatched.

This clonotype is labeled as large. V is TRBV6-5 and J is TRBJ2-1, with TRBD1 identical over 9 bases. The ends lost 6 bases at V and 8 bases at J; junction bases unmatched: 14. The CDR3 runs to 16 residues. Germline values: CDR1 MNHEY, CDR2 SVGAGI. The CDR3 DNA follows: TGTGCCAGCAGCTCCAGAAGACAGGGGGGAGGGGATGAGCAGTTCTTC. Encoded protein: CASSSRRQGGGDEQFF.

The CDR3 DNA is TGTGCGGGCAGCGGGGGCTGTGACACAGAGACCCAGTATTTT. It is translated as CAGSGGCDTETQYF. The rearrangement joins TRBV7-2 to TRBJ2-3; 8 positions agree with TRBD2. The length of the CDR3 is 14 residues. CDR1 is SGHTA and CDR2 is FQGNSA in the germline V gene.

Notes on this clonotype: One end of the junction varies from germline; a read error may be responsible. The V call is TRBV6-1, the J call TRBJ2-3; the match to TRBD2 covers 9 bases. Germline V gene lookup returns CDR1 MNHNS and CDR2 SASEGT. CDR3 length equals 19 residues. The CDR3 loop is CASTSAGVAGVTGTDTQYF. The CDR3, as DNA: TGTGCCAGCACCTCCGCGGGGGTAGCGGGGGTAACTGGCACAGATACCCAGTATTTC.